This TCR beta chain was recovered during a study of cytomegalovirus exposure and HLA in healthy donors. Though probably carrying unrecorded immune exposures, donors were nominally healthy at sampling. Germline loops: CDR1 SGDLS, CDR2 YYNGEE. V dropped 0 bases and J dropped 0; count of bases not matched to a gene: 3. The CDR3 spans 16 residues. This PCR relied on a set of 60 Vbeta primers and 13 Jbeta primers. The repertoire was sequenced with immunoSEQ multiplex PCR; TCRdb's copy has only in-frame clones and lacks some. The sample lists approximately 150,000 clones, 81% seen once, with about 1.5% in the top ten. Points from the study as a whole: CMV serostatus was the sole immune exposure information available.

Regarding this clone: Its antigen is unidentified.

The V gene is TRBV9, the J gene TRBJ1-3, with 7 bases identical to TRBD1. The specimen was PBMCs. The sequence was collected from a man aged 50 to 60 in good health and CMV-seropositive. The CDR3 reads CASSVEQGNSGNTIYF. The CDR3 DNA reads TGTGCCAGCAGCGTAGAACAGGGGAACTCTGGAAACACCATATATTTT. The full variable domain, in which reference TRBV9 and TRBJ1-3 provide the parts outside the CDR3, is DSGVTQTPKHLITATGQRVTLRCSPRSGDLSVYWYQQSLDQGLQFLIQYYNGEERAKGNILERFSAQQFPDLHSELNLSSLELGDSALYFCASSVEQGNSGNTIYFGEGSWLTVV.